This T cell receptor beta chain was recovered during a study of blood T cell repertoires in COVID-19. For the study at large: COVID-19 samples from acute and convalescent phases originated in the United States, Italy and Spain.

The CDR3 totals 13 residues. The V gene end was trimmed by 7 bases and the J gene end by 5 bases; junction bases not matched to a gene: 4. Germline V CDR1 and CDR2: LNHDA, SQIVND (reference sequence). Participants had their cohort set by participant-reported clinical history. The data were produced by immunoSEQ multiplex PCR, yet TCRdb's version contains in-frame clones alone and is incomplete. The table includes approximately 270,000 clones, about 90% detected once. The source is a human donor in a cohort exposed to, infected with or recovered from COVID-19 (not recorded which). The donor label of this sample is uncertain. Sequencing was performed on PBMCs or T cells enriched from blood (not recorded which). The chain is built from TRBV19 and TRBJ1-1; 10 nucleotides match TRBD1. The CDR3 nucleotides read TGTGCCAGTAAGACAGGGGGCCGTACTGAAGCTTTCTTT. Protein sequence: CASKTGGRTEAFF.